The 10 T cell receptor beta chains below come from one sample, sequenced in a study of blood T cell repertoires in COVID-19. Clones were read by immunoSEQ multiplex PCR, and TCRdb kept only the in-frame ones, dropping some. The repertoire holds under 450,000 clones, with approximately 91% as singletons. Material: PBMCs or T cells enriched from blood (not recorded which). These receptors were collected from a woman in her thirties or forties who had been exposed to COVID-19.

The chain's CDR3 is CASSLRTGGKTEAFF. CDR3 nucleotides: TGTGCCAGCAGCCTTAGGACAGGGGGAAAGACTGAAGCTTTCTTT. The chain carries TRBV13 and TRBJ1-1, with TRBD1 matching 10 bases. The CDR3 loop spans 15 amino acids. The trim removed 5 bases at V and 5 bases at J, leaving 8 bases unmatched. Germline loops: CDR1 PRHDT, CDR2 FYEKMQ (reference sequence).

The J gene is TRBJ2-5, the V gene TRBV21-1; the tabulated D call, TRBD2, remains unverified against the DNA. TRBV21-1 is flagged as a pseudogene. The CDR3 runs to 15 residues. CDR3 loop: CAPRLPSGPQETQYF. The DNA of the CDR3 is TGTGCCCCCAGGTTGCCTAGCGGACCCCAAGAGACCCAGTACTTC.

This clone has a single count. V usage is TRBV4-2 and J usage is TRBJ1-3; 7 bases fit TRBD1. The V gene end was trimmed by 0 bases and the J gene end by 0 bases; junction bases not matched to a gene: 5. The CDR3 length is 17 residues. The germline CDR1 and CDR2 sequences are LGHNA and YNFKEQ. CDR3 nucleotide sequence: TGTGCCAGCAGCCAAGACCCGAGGGGGCCCTCTGGAAACACCATATATTTT. Amino acid sequence: CASSQDPRGPSGNTIYF.

The chain uses TRBV7-2 and TRBJ1-5, with TRBD1 as a possible D gene (5 bases). Trimming removed 4 bases at V and 1 base at J, with 14 bases between. Germline assignment: CDR1 SGHTA and CDR2 FQGNSA. The CDR3 is 16 amino acids. In DNA, the CDR3 is TGTGCCAGCAGCTCGCGGGCGGGGGAAAGCAATCAGCCCCAGCATTTT. This translates into CASSSRAGESNQPQHF.

Only a few counts were recorded for this clone. The chain combines TRBV7-8 with TRBJ1-4, with D perhaps matching TRBD1 (6 bases). V was trimmed by 5 bases and J by 8 bases, leaving 15 bases between them. There are 14 residues in the CDR3. Germline CDR1 reads SGHVS; CDR2 reads FQNEAQ. CDR3 bases: TGTGCCAGCAGCCAGGGACATACCGTAGAAAAACTGTTTTTT. It codes for CASSQGHTVEKLFF.

The chain combines TRBV5-4 with TRBJ2-7; 7 bases align to TRBD1. The germline V gene encodes CDR1 SGHNT and CDR2 YYREEE (reference sequence). The CDR3 has 14 residues. V dropped 3 bases and J dropped 6; count of bases not matched to a gene: 9. The CDR3, as DNA: TGTGCCAGCAGCTATCTACGGGACAGTATCGAGCAGTACTTC. Protein: CASSYLRDSIEQYF.

DNA of the CDR3: TGTGCCAGCAGCAAAGCGGCGGGTTTGGGTGGCTACACCTTC. It codes for CASSKAAGLGGYTF. This chain uses TRBV21-1 with TRBJ1-2. TRBV21-1 is a pseudogene. The CDR3 is 14 amino acids.

The gene calls are TRBV2 and TRBJ1-6; the D gene is possibly TRBD1 (5 bases). V was shortened by 4 bases and J by 7 bases, with 11 bases between the two germline ends. The germline V gene encodes CDR1 SNHLY and CDR2 FYNNEI. The CDR3 covers 14 residues. The CDR3 DNA is TGTGCCAGCAGTGGGAGTGGGGGGAATTCACCCCTCCACTTT. Its translation: CASSGSGGNSPLHF.

The genes are TRBV30 and TRBJ2-7; D might be TRBD2 (6 bases). This CDR3 contains 15 residues. V gave up 0 bases and J gave up 5 bases, with 17 bases separating them. Germline CDR1 is GTSNPN and CDR2 is SVGIG (reference sequence). In DNA, the CDR3 is TGTGCCTGGAGTGTACAAGGGTGGAGGGGAGACGAGCAGTACTTC. This translates into CAWSVQGWRGDEQYF.

J is TRBJ1-4 and V is TRBV29-1, with 9 positions matching TRBD1. The germline gives CDR1 SQVTM, CDR2 ANQGSEA. The CDR3 extends over 15 amino acids. With V trimmed by 2 bases and J by 4 bases, 5 bases remained unmatched. The CDR3 nucleotides read TGCAGCGTTGAAACGTGGACAGGGGATAATGAAAAACTGTTTTTT. It codes for CSVETWTGDNEKLFF.